The 7 T cell receptor beta chains below were found in one sample sequenced in a study of T cell responses to AZD1222 COVID-19 vaccine. Assay: immunoSEQ multiplex PCR; the TCRdb copy retains only in-frame clones and omits some. The sample has some 150,000 clones; more than 85% are singletons. Sequencing was performed on peripheral blood, taken 28 days after the second AZD1222 dose. These receptors originate from an adult who received the AZD1222 COVID-19 vaccine.

The V and J genes are TRBV5-1 and TRBJ2-1, with 8 bases identical to TRBD1. The CDR3 extends over 11 amino acids. The germline V gene encodes CDR1 SGHRS and CDR2 YFSETQ. The V gene end was trimmed by 7 bases and the J gene end by 11 bases; junction bases not matched to a gene: 5. The CDR3: CASGDRGQQFF. The CDR3 DNA is TGCGCCAGCGGCGACAGGGGCCAGCAGTTCTTC.

The V gene is TRBV5-1, the J gene TRBJ2-1, with 10 bases lining up with TRBD2. This CDR3 has 15 amino acids. Germline assignment: CDR1 SGHRS and CDR2 YFSETQ. Unmatched junction bases numbered 2, after V lost 4 bases and J lost 1 base. The CDR3 nucleotides are TGCGCCAGCAGCGTAGCGGGAGGTTCCTACAATGAGCAGTTCTTC. Its protein is CASSVAGGSYNEQFF.

The J gene is TRBJ2-5, the V gene TRBV19; 7 positions match TRBD1. Germline V gives CDR1 LNHDA, CDR2 SQIVND (reference sequence). The CDR3 has 15 amino acids. Trimming at V came to 2 bases and at J to 0 bases, leaving 3 bases not matched to a gene. CDR3 coding DNA: TGTGCCAGTAGTATAAAACAGGGGTACCAAGAGACCCAGTACTTC. Its translation is CASSIKQGYQETQYF.

V and J are TRBV4-1 and TRBJ1-4, with TRBD1 identical over 9 bases. J gave up 10 bases and V 4 bases, and 10 bases lay outside the gene matches. The germline V gene has CDR1 MGHRA and CDR2 YSYEKL. CDR3 length: 15 residues. The CDR3 region is CASSLTGTGNRKLFF. CDR3 in DNA: TGCGCCAGCAGCCTGACCGGGACAGGGAACCGAAAACTGTTTTTT.

V gene TRBV7-9 combines with J gene TRBJ1-2; weak D call: TRBD1 (6 bases). V lost 1 base, J lost 2 bases, and 11 bases lay in between. Germline CDR1 reads SEHNR; CDR2 reads FQNEAQ (reference sequence). This CDR3 comprises 15 residues. The CDR3 sequence is CASSLGPGENYGYTF. The CDR3 DNA sequence: TGTGCCAGCAGCTTAGGGCCAGGGGAAAACTATGGCTACACCTTC. The whole variable domain, remainder taken from reference TRBV7-9 and TRBJ1-2, is DTGVSQNPRHKITKRGQNVTFRCDPISEHNRLYWYRQTLGQGPEFLTYFQNEAQLEKSRLLSDRFSAERPKGSFSTLEIQRTEQGDSAMYLCASSLGPGENYGYTFGSGTRLTVV.

The rearrangement uses TRBV5-8 and TRBJ1-2; D unclear. This CDR3 has 15 residues. The ends were cut back, 4 bases at V and 2 bases at J, with 15 bases in the middle. Germline V lookup: CDR1 SGHTS, CDR2 YDEGEE. The CDR3 DNA sequence: TGTGCCAGCAGCCCCCTGAAAGGGAACAACTATGGCTACACCTTC. Amino acids: CASSPLKGNNYGYTF.

V gene TRBV30 combines with J gene TRBJ1-3; D might be TRBD1 (5 bases). The CDR3 is 16 amino acids. Germline V gives CDR1 GTSNPN, CDR2 SVGIG (reference sequence). Between the trimmed V and J ends, which lost 0 bases and 1 base, there was a span of 13 bases. CDR3 sequence reads: CAWSVSRVSSGNTIYF. CDR3 DNA sequence: TGTGCCTGGAGTGTAAGCAGGGTGTCGTCTGGAAACACCATATATTTT.